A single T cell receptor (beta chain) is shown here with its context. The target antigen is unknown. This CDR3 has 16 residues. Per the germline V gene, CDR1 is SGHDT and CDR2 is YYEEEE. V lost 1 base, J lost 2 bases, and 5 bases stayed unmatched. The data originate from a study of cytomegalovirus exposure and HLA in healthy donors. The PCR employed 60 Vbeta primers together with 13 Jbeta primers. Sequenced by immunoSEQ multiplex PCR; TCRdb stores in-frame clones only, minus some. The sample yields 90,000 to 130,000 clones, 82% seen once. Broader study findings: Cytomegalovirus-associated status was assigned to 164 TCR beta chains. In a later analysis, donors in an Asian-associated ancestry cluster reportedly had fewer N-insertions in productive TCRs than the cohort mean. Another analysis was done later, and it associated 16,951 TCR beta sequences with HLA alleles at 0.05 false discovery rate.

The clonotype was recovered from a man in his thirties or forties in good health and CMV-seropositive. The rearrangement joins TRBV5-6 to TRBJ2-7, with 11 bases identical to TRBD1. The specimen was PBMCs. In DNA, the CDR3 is TGTGCCAGCAGCTTGCCCGGGACAGGGGGACCCTACGAGCAGTACTTC. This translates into CASSLPGTGGPYEQYF.